These 21 T cell receptor beta chains originate from one sample sequenced in a study of blood T cell repertoires in COVID-19. The protocol was immunoSEQ multiplex PCR, while the TCRdb copy is restricted to in-frame clones and leaves out a portion. The table records 100,000 or so clones, 70% to 90% of them present only once. The sample comprised peripheral blood. The receptors shown here come from a human donor in a cohort sampled during active COVID-19.

The chain uses TRBV5-1 and TRBJ2-3; D gene uncertain. Trimming pared 0 bases from V and 4 bases from J, leaving 9 bases between. In germline, CDR1 is SGHRS, CDR2 YFSETQ. The CDR3 is 14 amino acids. The CDR3 here is CASSLEPGADTQYF. For the CDR3, the DNA is TGCGCCAGCAGCTTGGAACCAGGTGCAGATACGCAGTATTTT.

This sequence joins TRBV28 and TRBJ1-4; 7 positions agree with TRBD1. Trimming cost V 5 bases and J 4 bases; bases outside gene matches: 7. The CDR3 spans 15 residues. Germline CDR1 reads MDHEN; CDR2 reads SYDVKM. This CDR3 reads CASSAPGQLNEKLFF. In DNA form, the CDR3 reads TGTGCCAGCAGTGCCCCGGGACAGCTTAATGAAAAACTGTTTTTT.

The chain has TRBV6-2 or TRBV6-3 and TRBJ1-2; the D gene is possibly TRBD1 (5 bases). The length of the CDR3 is 14 residues. CDR1 is MNHEY and CDR2 is SVGEGT in the germline V gene. V shed 2 bases and J shed 6 bases, with 13 bases lying between them. CDR3 coding DNA: TGTGCCAGCAGTTACGGGGGGATCTCTAATGGCTACACCTTC. This sequence encodes CASSYGGISNGYTF.

The chain is built from TRBV10-2 and TRBJ2-4, with D unresolved. V dropped 1 base and J dropped 0 bases, with 10 bases sitting between them. Germline V gives CDR1 WSHSY, CDR2 SAAADI. The CDR3 consists of 16 residues. In DNA, the CDR3 is TGCGCCAGCAGTGAGTTAGCAGACCTAGCCAAAAACATTCAGTACTTC. Translation: CASSELADLAKNIQYF.

The chain uses TRBV7-9 and TRBJ2-3, with TRBD2 matching over 12 bases. Trimming cost V 1 base and J 1 base; bases outside gene matches: 0. The length of the CDR3 is 16 residues. The germline CDR1 and CDR2 sequences are SEHNR and FQNEAQ (reference sequence). The CDR3: CASSLGLAGGTDTQYF. The DNA of the CDR3 is TGTGCCAGCAGCTTAGGACTAGCGGGAGGCACAGATACGCAGTATTTT.

The chain uses TRBV3-1 (or the pseudogene TRBV3-2) and TRBJ2-7, with D possibly being TRBD1 (6 bases). Trimming cost V 6 bases and J 1 base, with 16 bases left between them. CDR3 length equals 15 residues. CDR1 LGHDT and CDR2 YNNKEL come from the germline V gene (reference sequence). The CDR3 bases are TGTGCCAGCAGTCTTGGTCCAGGGGTTTCCTACGAGCAGTACTTC. Residues: CASSLGPGVSYEQYF.

This clone was observed many times. The CDR3 DNA reads as TGTGCCAGCAGCTTAGTGGTAAGCAGGGAAGCTTTCTTT. As protein: CASSLVVSREAFF. The rearrangement links TRBV7-9 to TRBJ1-1; no definite D call. The CDR3 has 13 amino acids. V shed 1 base and J shed 8 bases, with 11 bases lying between them. The germline V gene encodes CDR1 SEHNR and CDR2 FQNEAQ (reference sequence). The full variable domain, completed using reference TRBV7-9 and TRBJ1-1, is DTGVSQNPRHKITKRGQNVTFRCDPISEHNRLYWYRQTLGQGPEFLTYFQNEAQLEKSRLLSDRFSAERPKGSFSTLEIQRTEQGDSAMYLCASSLVVSREAFFGQGTRLTVV.

The rearrangement joins TRBV2 to TRBJ2-1; TRBD1 agrees at 8 bases. The CDR3 spans 16 residues. V gave up 6 bases and J gave up 7 bases; unmatched junction bases: 14. The germline V gene encodes CDR1 SNHLY and CDR2 FYNNEI. This chain's CDR3 is CASRTPMQGARNEQFF. The CDR3 nucleotides are TGTGCCAGCAGGACCCCCATGCAGGGGGCACGGAATGAGCAGTTCTTC.

The chain employs TRBV9 and TRBJ2-5, with 8 bases lining up with TRBD2. This CDR3 contains 16 residues. J lost 4 bases, V lost 3 bases, and 11 bases had no gene match. Germline V gives CDR1 SGDLS, CDR2 YYNGEE. The CDR3 nucleotides read TGTGCCAGCAGCGGGGGGACTAGTAGCGGGACAGAGACCCAGTACTTC. This codes for CASSGGTSSGTETQYF.

J is TRBJ1-1 and V is TRBV3-1 (or the pseudogene TRBV3-2); D is perhaps TRBD1 (6 bases). Trimming left V 2 bases short and J 1 base short, with 11 bases between. The CDR3 is 15 amino acids. CDR1 is LGHDT, CDR2 YNNKEL, per germline (reference sequence). CDR3 sequence (DNA): TGTGCCAGCAGCCAAAGGGACACCTCGAACACTGAAGCTTTCTTT. The encoded protein is CASSQRDTSNTEAFF.

This clone was found once. The V gene is TRBV5-5, the J gene TRBJ2-1, with D possibly being TRBD2 (5 bases). Trimming took 4 bases from V and 4 from J, leaving 12 bases between them. Germline-derived CDR1 and CDR2 are SGHKS and YYEKEE (reference sequence). The CDR3 is 14 amino acids. CDR3 region: CASSRDLGYNEQFF. DNA for the CDR3: TGTGCCAGCAGCCGGGATCTAGGGTACAATGAGCAGTTCTTC. The full variable domain, in which reference TRBV5-5 and TRBJ2-1 provide the parts outside the CDR3, is DAGVTQSPTHLIKTRGQQVTLRCSPISGHKSVSWYQQVLGQGPQFIFQYYEKEERGRGNFPDRFSARQFPNYSSELNVNALLLGDSALYLCASSRDLGYNEQFFGPGTRLTVL.

The V gene is TRBV6-2 or TRBV6-3, the J gene TRBJ1-2, with D tentatively TRBD1 (5 bases). Trimming took 0 bases from V and 4 from J, leaving 15 bases between them. The germline V gene encodes CDR1 MNHEY and CDR2 SVGEGT. The CDR3 covers 16 residues. CDR3 bases: TGTGCCAGCAGTTACTCGATATCCGACAGCTCCTATGGCTACACCTTC. It translates to CASSYSISDSSYGYTF.

The genes are TRBV7-9 and TRBJ1-4; the match to TRBD1 covers 8 bases. The CDR3 extends over 19 amino acids. Losses at the gene ends were 1 base for V and 0 bases for J; bases not matched to a gene: 10. In germline, CDR1 is SEHNR, CDR2 FQNEAQ (reference sequence). The DNA for the CDR3 is TGTGCCAGCAGCTTAGGCTCCCAGGGGGCCAGGGCAACTAATGAAAAACTGTTTTTT. This sequence encodes CASSLGSQGARATNEKLFF.

V usage is TRBV11-2 and J usage is TRBJ2-7; 10 bases fit TRBD2. Germline-derived CDR1 and CDR2 are SGHAT and FQNNGV. After removal of 3 bases from V and 4 bases from J, the junction contained 9 bases not matched to a gene. This CDR3 is 16 amino acids long. The CDR3 nucleotides are TGTGCCAGCAGCTTTTTCCCGGGACTAGCGACTTACGAGCAGTACTTC. Its protein is CASSFFPGLATYEQYF.

The V gene is TRBV5-1, the J gene TRBJ1-2; unclear D gene. Germline V gene lookup returns CDR1 SGHRS and CDR2 YFSETQ. This CDR3 spans 14 amino acids. Trimming shortened V by 0 bases and J by 3 bases, and 9 bases separated the two germline ends. The CDR3 here is CASSLANSDYGYTF. The CDR3 DNA sequence: TGCGCCAGCAGCTTGGCCAACAGTGACTATGGCTACACCTTC.

The rearrangement uses TRBV30 and TRBJ1-1; D is undetermined. V lost 1 base to trimming and J lost 5 bases, with 11 bases between them. CDR1 GTSNPN and CDR2 SVGIG come from the germline V gene (reference sequence). The CDR3 spans 13 residues. The CDR3 sequence is CAWSERMDTEAFF. CDR3 DNA: TGTGCCTGGAGTGAGAGGATGGATACTGAAGCTTTCTTT.

The V gene is TRBV19, the J gene TRBJ1-2; maybe TRBD1 (6 bases). Germline V gives CDR1 LNHDA, CDR2 SQIVND (reference sequence). V was shortened by 6 bases and J by 4 bases, with 15 bases between the two germline ends. The CDR3 has 14 amino acids. The CDR3 loop is CASSHPVTGYGYTF. As DNA, the CDR3 is TGTGCCAGTAGCCACCCAGTGACAGGCTATGGCTACACCTTC.

The rearrangement links TRBV7-2 to TRBJ2-3, with D unclear. CDR1 is SGHTA and CDR2 is FQGNSA in the germline V gene. V dropped 5 bases and J dropped 8 bases, with 11 bases sitting between them. This CDR3 has 12 residues. This chain's CDR3 is CASSPNSGTQYF. CDR3 DNA sequence: TGTGCCAGCAGCCCCAACTCGGGTACGCAGTATTTT.

The chain uses TRBV5-1 and TRBJ2-1; no firm D call. The CDR3 totals 12 residues. The V gene's germline CDR1 is SGHRS and CDR2 YFSETQ. Trimming took off 3 bases at V and 6 bases at J, with 7 bases between the two ends. The CDR3 bases are TGCGCCAGCAGCTACGCCAGCAATGAGCAGTTCTTC. Translating gives CASSYASNEQFF.

The chain employs TRBV7-9 and TRBJ2-1, with a tentative D call TRBD2 (5 bases). V was pared by 4 bases and J by 2 bases, with 12 bases between. Germline V gives CDR1 SEHNR, CDR2 FQNEAQ (reference sequence). The CDR3 is 15 residues long. CDR3 DNA sequence: TGTGCCAGCAGCTCTTTCGACGGGACCTACAATGAGCAGTTCTTC. Translating it yields CASSSFDGTYNEQFF.

The chain employs TRBV12-3 or TRBV12-4 and TRBJ2-1, with 9 positions matching TRBD2. The CDR3 runs 12 residues. V lost 5 bases and J lost 13; bases outside the gene matches: 6. In DNA, the CDR3 is TGTGCCAGCAGTGGCTCGGGACTAGCACAGTTCTTC. It is translated as CASSGSGLAQFF.